One sample yielded the 22 T cell receptor beta chains listed below, sequenced in a study of blood T cell repertoires in COVID-19. TCRdb keeps only in-frame clones here, not all; method: immunoSEQ multiplex PCR. The table records some 51,000 clones, approximately 90% of them present only once. Input material: peripheral blood. These receptors all stem from a man aged 45 to 65 with acute or convalescent COVID-19.

The V and J genes are TRBV28 and TRBJ2-7, with a possible D match to TRBD1 (5 bases). The germline V gene has CDR1 MDHEN and CDR2 SYDVKM. This CDR3 is built from 14 residues. Trimming removed 3 bases from V and 2 bases from J, with 11 bases in between. The DNA for the CDR3 is TGTGCCAGCAGTTTTGGGGCCACCACCTACGAGCAGTACTTC. Amino acid sequence: CASSFGATTYEQYF.

This chain connects TRBV4-1 to TRBJ1-6; 7 bases map to TRBD1. CDR1 is MGHRA, CDR2 YSYEKL, per germline. V lost 7 bases to trimming and J lost 0 bases; unmatched junction nucleotides: 6. The CDR3 spans 16 residues. CDR3 region: CASTLRGSSYNSPLHF. CDR3 nucleotide sequence: TGCGCCAGCACCCTCAGGGGGAGCTCCTATAATTCACCCCTCCACTTT.

V gene TRBV30 combines with J gene TRBJ2-1; perhaps TRBD2 as D (7 bases). Trimming took off 2 bases at V and 8 bases at J, with 16 bases between the two ends. CDR3 size: 14 residues. Germline assignment: CDR1 GTSNPN and CDR2 SVGIG (reference sequence). The CDR3 nucleotides are TGTGCCTGGAGTCGCTGGGGGGGCCGTTATGAGCAGTTCTTC. This translates into CAWSRWGGRYEQFF.

To note about this clone: Compared with germline, one end of the junction differs, possibly owing to a read error. The V call is TRBV30, the J call TRBJ2-1; 12 bases align to TRBD2. The CDR3 consists of 16 residues. Germline lookup yields CDR1 GTSNPN and CDR2 SVGIG (reference sequence). DNA for the CDR3: TGTGCCTGGAGTGGACTAGCGGGGGACTCTAACAATGAGCAGCTCTTC. Encoded protein: CAWSGLAGDSNNEQLF. Using reference TRBV30 and TRBJ2-1 for the parts outside the CDR3, the full variable domain is SQTIHQWPATLVQPVGSPLSLECTVEGTSNPNLYWYRQAAGRGLQLLFYSVGIGQISSEVPQNLSASRPQDRQFILSSKKLLLSDSGFYLCAWSGLAGDSNNEQLFGPGTRLTVL.

The chain carries TRBV2 and TRBJ1-1, with 11 nucleotides matching TRBD1. CDR3 length: 14 residues. Germline loops: CDR1 SNHLY, CDR2 FYNNEI. The trim removed 2 bases at V and 5 bases at J, leaving 1 base unmatched. In DNA form, the CDR3 reads TGTGCCAGCAGTGAACGGGACAGGGGGACTGAAGCTTTCTTT. Amino acids: CASSERDRGTEAFF.

The chain is built from TRBV25-1 and TRBJ2-7, with 9 positions matching TRBD1. Losses at the gene ends were 3 bases for V and 5 bases for J; bases not matched to a gene: 11. From germline, CDR1 is MGHDK and CDR2 SYGVNS. The CDR3 totals 16 residues. CDR3 loop: CASSDGEGTGWDEQYF. The CDR3, as DNA: TGTGCCAGCAGTGATGGGGAAGGGACAGGGTGGGACGAGCAGTACTTC.

The chain combines TRBV7-3 with TRBJ2-3; 14 bases line up with TRBD2. Trimming cost V 2 bases and J 6 bases; bases outside gene matches: 7. In germline, CDR1 is SGHTA, CDR2 FQGTGA. CDR3 length equals 17 residues. CDR3 nucleotides: TGTGCCAGCAGCTTAGGACTAGCGGGGGGTTCCCGGGATACGCAGTATTTT. Translating gives CASSLGLAGGSRDTQYF.

With respect to this clone: This same CDR3 is encoded by further DNA sequences in the sample. The chain is built from TRBV30 and TRBJ1-6, with D uncertain. Deletions cut 3 bases from V and 0 bases from J, with 12 bases between. The CDR3 runs to 16 residues. Germline V gives CDR1 GTSNPN, CDR2 SVGIG (reference sequence). CDR3 sequence: CAWSDKSSSYNSPLHF. The DNA for the CDR3 is TGTGCCTGGAGCGACAAATCGAGCTCCTATAATTCACCCCTCCACTTT.

V is TRBV6-5 and J is TRBJ2-1; TRBD2 aligns across 8 bases. V lost 0 bases and J lost 7; bases outside the gene matches: 8. In germline, CDR1 is MNHEY, CDR2 SVGAGI. This CDR3 is built from 16 residues. For the CDR3, the DNA is TGTGCCAGCAGTTACTCCCGGGGGGGCATGGTGAATGAGCAGTTCTTC. Translation: CASSYSRGGMVNEQFF.

V is TRBV18 and J is TRBJ1-5, with TRBD1 as a possible D gene (5 bases). Trimming shortened V by 0 bases and J by 0 bases, and 9 bases separated the two germline ends. The germline gives CDR1 KGHSH, CDR2 LQKENI. This CDR3 has 16 amino acids. CDR3 protein: CASSPPDGGSNQPQHF. As DNA, the CDR3 is TGTGCCAGCTCACCACCGGACGGGGGTAGCAATCAGCCCCAGCATTTT.

The chain employs TRBV6-6 and TRBJ1-5; 7 nucleotides match TRBD1. Trimming at V came to 11 bases and at J to 4 bases, leaving 14 bases not matched to a gene. There are 15 residues in the CDR3. Per the germline V gene, CDR1 is MNHNY and CDR2 is SVGAGI (reference sequence). In DNA form, the CDR3 reads TGTGCCGCGTCCTCGGGAGACAGGGCTAATCAGCCCCAGCATTTT. Its protein product is CAASSGDRANQPQHF.

This clone was detected once. V usage is TRBV12-3 or TRBV12-4 and J usage is TRBJ2-1, with 8 bases fitting TRBD1. V was clipped by 3 bases and J by 15 bases; unmatched bases: 7. The CDR3 is 12 amino acids. Here the CDR3 reads CASSFGWTGRFF. CDR3 coding DNA: TGTGCCAGCAGTTTCGGTTGGACAGGGCGGTTCTTC.

This sequence joins TRBV5-4 and TRBJ2-2, with 8 bases that match TRBD2. In germline, CDR1 is SGHNT, CDR2 YYREEE (reference sequence). After removal of 0 bases from V and 7 bases from J, the junction contained 2 bases not matched to a gene. The CDR3 consists of 14 residues. The CDR3 coding sequence is TGTGCCAGCAGCTTGGCGGGGGGGGTCGGGGAGCTGTTTTTT. Its translation: CASSLAGGVGELFF.

The chain couples TRBV5-5 to TRBJ1-2, with 7 bases lining up with TRBD1. The CDR3 sequence is 14 residues long. The J segment lost 3 bases and the V segment lost 3 bases, leaving 5 bases of the junction unmatched. Germline CDR1 and CDR2: SGHKS and YYEKEE (reference sequence). This CDR3 is CASSSGQLYYGYTF. CDR3 nucleotides: TGTGCCAGCAGCTCGGGACAGTTGTACTATGGCTACACCTTC. The full variable domain, rest sourced from reference TRBV5-5 and TRBJ1-2, is DAGVTQSPTHLIKTRGQQVTLRCSPISGHKSVSWYQQVLGQGPQFIFQYYEKEERGRGNFPDRFSARQFPNYSSELNVNALLLGDSALYLCASSSGQLYYGYTFGSGTRLTVV.

The chain is built from TRBV4-1 and TRBJ2-3; a weak D match, TRBD2 (5 bases). Per the germline V gene, CDR1 is MGHRA and CDR2 is YSYEKL. V shed 0 bases and J shed 1 base, with 11 bases lying between them. There are 16 residues in the CDR3. The CDR3 nucleotides read TGCGCCAGCAGCCAAGACTCGGGGTTTGGCACAGATACGCAGTATTTT. Translating gives CASSQDSGFGTDTQYF.

The chain combines TRBV12-5 with TRBJ2-1; weak D call: TRBD1 (5 bases). CDR1 and CDR2 (germline): LGHNT, FRNRAP. The CDR3 covers 11 residues. V was cut by 4 bases and J by 10 bases, with 8 bases left in between. CDR3 in DNA: TGTGCTAGTGGTTGGGGCCAAGAGCAGTTCTTC. As protein: CASGWGQEQFF.

The genes are TRBV24-1 and TRBJ1-2, with D hard to call. The germline V gene encodes CDR1 KGHDR and CDR2 SFDVKD. Trimming removed 4 bases at V and 8 bases at J, with 10 bases between. The CDR3 loop spans 12 amino acids. CDR3 in DNA: TGTGCCACCAGTGACCTAATGCGGGGCTACACCTTC. Translating gives CATSDLMRGYTF.

This sequence joins TRBV5-8 and TRBJ1-2; 9 positions match TRBD1. The J segment lost 3 bases and the V segment lost 4 bases, leaving 7 bases of the junction unmatched. This CDR3 comprises 15 residues. CDR1 is SGHTS, CDR2 YDEGEE, per germline. The DNA for the CDR3 is TGTGCCAGCAGCGCAGGGGACAGGGCGGACTATGGCTACACCTTC. This sequence encodes CASSAGDRADYGYTF.

This clone was observed a handful of times. The rearrangement joins TRBV28 to TRBJ1-2; TRBD1 agrees at 7 bases. The V gene's germline CDR1 is MDHEN and CDR2 SYDVKM. The CDR3 spans 13 residues. V lost 7 bases, J lost 9 bases, and 11 bases stayed unmatched. The CDR3 loop reads CASNDRAGSSYTF. The CDR3, as DNA: TGTGCCAGCAACGACAGGGCAGGGTCGAGCTACACCTTC.

The chain couples TRBV2 to TRBJ1-1; TRBD1 matches 7 bases. CDR3 length: 18 amino acids. Germline CDR1 SNHLY, CDR2 FYNNEI. J gave up 0 bases and V 3 bases, and 13 bases lay outside the gene matches. DNA of the CDR3: TGTGCCAGCAGTGAGAGAGGGGAACAGGGGCCCATGAACACTGAAGCTTTCTTT. It is translated as CASSERGEQGPMNTEAFF.

This clone has a single count. This chain uses TRBV9 with TRBJ1-2, with a tentative D call TRBD1 (5 bases). Trimming cost V 0 bases and J 5 bases, with 8 bases left between them. The length of the CDR3 is 13 residues. Germline V lookup: CDR1 SGDLS, CDR2 YYNGEE. In nucleotides, the CDR3 is TGTGCCAGCAGCGTAGATGGGGCTTATGGCTACACCTTC. It yields the protein CASSVDGAYGYTF.

A single count supports this clone. This chain links TRBV29-1 with TRBJ2-1; 10 bases are shared with TRBD1. In germline, CDR1 is SQVTM, CDR2 ANQGSEA. The CDR3 consists of 14 residues. V was clipped by 2 bases and J by 10 bases; unmatched bases: 8. CDR3 nucleotides: TGCAGCGTTGAAAGGGACAGGGGTCAAGGGGAGCAGTTCTTC. It specifies CSVERDRGQGEQFF.